A selection of T cell receptor beta chains follows, all from one sample in a study of T-cell reconstitution after alpha-beta-depleted transplantation in children. TCRdb recomputed calls from the PCR reads with MiXCR, one row per CDR3 protein. The sample includes about 500,000 distinct CDR3 sequences, around a third of them seen just once. The sequences come from PBMCs from the stem cell graft donor, collected from the stem cell graft. These receptors were obtained from a human donor who donated a stem cell graft to a child with aplastic anemia. CDR3s leave out the opening cysteine and the closing phenylalanine or tryptophan. Fields, in order: D gene, V gene, CDR3 protein. D genes are given only for firm matches.

d_call: -
v_call: TRBV7-2
cdr3_aa: ASGERRVYGYT

d_call: -
v_call: TRBV18
cdr3_aa: ASSPHEGLNTEAF

d_call: -
v_call: TRBV19
cdr3_aa: ASSIVRDGYYGYT

d_call: -
v_call: TRBV5-1
cdr3_aa: ASSLGGGARTEKLF

d_call: -
v_call: TRBV29-1
cdr3_aa: RAGYRNTEAF

d_call: -
v_call: TRBV29-1
cdr3_aa: SGSGGDSLYEQY

d_call: TRBD2
v_call: TRBV9
cdr3_aa: ASSVVAGANTGELF

d_call: TRBD2
v_call: TRBV10-3
cdr3_aa: AVKPGLSQETQY

d_call: -
v_call: TRBV4-2
cdr3_aa: ASSQDRAGGRTDTQY

d_call: -
v_call: TRBV29-1
cdr3_aa: SVDGGHSGTQY

d_call: -
v_call: TRBV5-1
cdr3_aa: ACRTGVATNEKLF

d_call: -
v_call: TRBV4-3
cdr3_aa: ASSQDHGRSTDTQY

d_call: -
v_call: TRBV25-1
cdr3_aa: ASNRWDASTDTQY

d_call: -
v_call: TRBV6-5
cdr3_aa: ASSSETGNRGNTIY

d_call: TRBD2
v_call: TRBV6-2/TRBV6-3
cdr3_aa: ASSLERILAGAVDTQY

d_call: TRBD2
v_call: TRBV7-2
cdr3_aa: ASSRGTSGDTQY

d_call: -
v_call: TRBV5-1
cdr3_aa: ASSQPILASHNEQF

d_call: TRBD1
v_call: TRBV3-1
cdr3_aa: ASSQDRTGAVGGELF